Sequencing of this T cell receptor (beta chain) was carried out in a study of T cells after yellow fever vaccination. TCRdb re-called the 5' RACE reads with MiXCR, one entry per CDR3 protein. Among about 220,000 distinct CDR3 sequences listed, 3% to 4% were seen once. This CDR3 is built from 14 residues. V dropped 0 bases and J dropped 9 bases, with 13 bases sitting between them. Looked up from germline, CDR1 is SGDLS and CDR2 is YYNGEE. In this sample, this clonotype turned up a few times. The sequence was obtained from a man between 18 and 35 years old who received the YFV17D yellow fever vaccine. Here the sequenced sample was CD4+ T cells sorted from PBMCs, taken 10 days after the yellow fever booster vaccination. The V gene is TRBV9, the J gene TRBJ2-1; TRBD2 might be the D (5 bases). Here the CDR3 reads CASSVVELAGEQFF. The CDR3 DNA follows: TGTGCCAGCAGCGTAGTAGAATTGGCGGGTGAGCAGTTCTTC.